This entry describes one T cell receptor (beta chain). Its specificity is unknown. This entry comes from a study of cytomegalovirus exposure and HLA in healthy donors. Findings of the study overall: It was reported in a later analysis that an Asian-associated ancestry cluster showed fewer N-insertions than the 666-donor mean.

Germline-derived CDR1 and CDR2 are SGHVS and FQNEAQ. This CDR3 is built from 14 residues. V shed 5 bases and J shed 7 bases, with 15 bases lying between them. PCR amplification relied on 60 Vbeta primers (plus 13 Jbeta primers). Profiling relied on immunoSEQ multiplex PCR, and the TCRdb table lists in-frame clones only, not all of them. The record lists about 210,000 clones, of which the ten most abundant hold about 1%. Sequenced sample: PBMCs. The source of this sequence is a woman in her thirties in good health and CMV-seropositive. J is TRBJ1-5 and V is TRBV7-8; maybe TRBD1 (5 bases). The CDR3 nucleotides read TGTGCCAGCAGCGCCGTCCGCGGGGCCCAGCCCCAGCATTTT. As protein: CASSAVRGAQPQHF. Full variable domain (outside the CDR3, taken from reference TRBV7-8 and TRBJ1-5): GAGVSQSPRYKVAKRGQDVALRCDPISGHVSLFWYQQALGQGPEFLTYFQNEAQLDKSGLPSDRFFAERPEGSVSTLKIQRTQQEDSAVYLCASSAVRGAQPQHFGDGTRLSIL.